These 12 T cell receptor beta chains share one sample of origin, sequenced in a study of identifying expanded T cells in peripheral blood. Produced via immunoSEQ multiplex PCR; TCRdb's table is partial and in-frame only. The sample lists over 100,000 clones, 88% occurring once. The sample comprised blood. The receptors shown here come from a person aged 18 to 75 in good health.

This clone came up once. The chain couples TRBV15 to TRBJ2-7, with a weak D call TRBD2 (5 bases). Germline values: CDR1 LNHNV, CDR2 YYDKDF (reference sequence). V lost 3 bases to trimming and J lost 0 bases, with 12 bases between them. The CDR3 has 15 residues. CDR3 in amino acids: CATSSGSVYSYEQYF. The CDR3 DNA follows: TGTGCCACCAGCAGTGGTAGCGTTTACTCCTACGAGCAGTACTTC.

This chain links TRBV7-2 with TRBJ1-2; no clear D. Germline V CDR1 and CDR2: SGHTA, FQGNSA. This CDR3 is built from 14 residues. Trimming removed 5 bases from V and 8 bases from J, with 18 bases in between. CDR3 residues: CASSGEPRPEGYTF. The DNA for the CDR3 is TGTGCCAGCAGCGGGGAGCCCCGCCCGGAAGGCTACACCTTC.

The CDR3 here is CAWTSRAYNSPLHF. In DNA, the CDR3 is TGTGCCTGGACATCGCGAGCCTATAATTCACCCCTCCACTTT. The V and J genes are TRBV30 and TRBJ1-6, with unresolved D. Germline CDR1 and CDR2: GTSNPN and SVGIG (reference sequence). The CDR3 runs 14 residues. Trimming removed 4 bases from V and 2 bases from J, with 9 bases in between.

The V call is TRBV4-1, the J call TRBJ1-5; D is possibly TRBD1 (5 bases). CDR1 and CDR2 from the germline V gene are MGHRA and YSYEKL. The CDR3 sequence is 16 residues long. Trimming stripped 0 bases from V and 1 base from J, with 10 bases between. Here the CDR3 reads CASSQEGAGSNQPQHF. CDR3 sequence (DNA): TGCGCCAGCAGCCAAGAAGGGGCAGGGAGCAATCAGCCCCAGCATTTT.

The V call is TRBV29-1, the J call TRBJ1-1; D gene unclear. The V and J ends lost 3 bases and 3 bases respectively, with 14 bases between them. The CDR3 consists of 14 residues. CDR1 is SQVTM, CDR2 ANQGSEA, per germline. CDR3 amino acids: CSVDIRVGDTEAFF. CDR3 sequence (DNA): TGCAGCGTTGATATTCGAGTGGGCGACACTGAAGCTTTCTTT. Together with reference TRBV29-1 and TRBJ1-1, the CDR3 gives the full variable domain: SAVISQKPSRDICQRGTSLTIQCQVDSQVTMMFWYRQQPGQSLTLIATANQGSEATYESGFVIDKFPISRPNLTFSTLTVSNMSPEDSSIYLCSVDIRVGDTEAFFGQGTRLTVV.

J is TRBJ2-7 and V is TRBV11-2, with D perhaps TRBD1 (5 bases). The V gene's germline CDR1 is SGHAT and CDR2 FQNNGV. CDR3 size: 14 residues. Trimming took 5 bases from V and 4 from J, leaving 15 bases between them. The CDR3 DNA is TGTGCCAGCAGCCCCCCACTCAGGGAATACGAGCAGTACTTC. Translated: CASSPPLREYEQYF.

The chain combines TRBV6-5 with TRBJ1-1; the D is unclear. Trimming removed 0 bases from V and 0 bases from J, with 11 bases in between. In germline, CDR1 is MNHEY, CDR2 SVGAGI. The CDR3 runs 16 residues. DNA for the CDR3: TGTGCCAGCAGTTACTCGGCGGTCAAAGTGAACACTGAAGCTTTCTTT. It specifies CASSYSAVKVNTEAFF.

The rearrangement uses TRBV4-1 and TRBJ2-3; D is unclear. Deletions cut 0 bases from V and 5 bases from J, with 6 bases between. This CDR3 is built from 13 residues. Germline V gives CDR1 MGHRA, CDR2 YSYEKL. CDR3 nucleotide sequence: TGCGCCAGCAGCCAAGAGGTAAAAGATACGCAGTATTTT. Its protein is CASSQEVKDTQYF.

The genes are TRBV6-1 and TRBJ2-4; 11 bases are shared with TRBD1. The CDR3 covers 15 residues. Germline loops: CDR1 MNHNS, CDR2 SASEGT. V lost 3 bases and J lost 6; bases outside the gene matches: 4. DNA of the CDR3: TGTGCCAGCAGTGAGGGGGGACAGGGGGTAAACATTCAGTACTTC. It specifies CASSEGGQGVNIQYF.

The chain carries TRBV12-5 and TRBJ2-5; TRBD1 aligns across 7 bases. Losses at the gene ends were 7 bases for V and 0 bases for J; bases not matched to a gene: 5. Germline CDR1 is LGHNT and CDR2 is FRNRAP. The CDR3 is 14 residues long. CDR3 DNA: TGTGCTAGTGCCTTACAGGGGAACCAAGAGACCCAGTACTTC. This translates into CASALQGNQETQYF.

The chain couples TRBV5-1 to TRBJ2-7; 8 nucleotides line up with TRBD1. This CDR3 has 13 amino acids. J was trimmed by 7 bases and V by 2 bases; bases with no gene match: 5. CDR1 is SGHRS, CDR2 YFSETQ, per germline. The chain's CDR3 is CASSFAGGREQYF. For the CDR3, the DNA is TGCGCCAGCAGCTTCGCAGGGGGCCGTGAGCAGTACTTC.

Only one count was recorded for this clone. This chain links TRBV10-2 with TRBJ2-1, with 8 bases fitting TRBD1. This CDR3 has 16 amino acids. V trimming: 7 bases; J trimming: 0 bases; junction bases outside the gene matches: 8. CDR1 is WSHSY, CDR2 SAAADI, per germline. The CDR3 nucleotides are TGCGCCAGCACTCGGACAGGGATAAGCTCCTACAATGAGCAGTTCTTC. It specifies CASTRTGISSYNEQFF.